This note documents a single T cell receptor (beta chain) sequence. Its specificity is not known. The data derive from a study of shared clonotypes between healthy human individuals. Findings and limits, study-wide: Among donors, clonotype sharing was expected to be affected by sequencing depth.

Method: immunoSEQ multiplex PCR; TCRdb's copy keeps in-frame clones and lacks some. Among some 2.3 million clones, 93% were seen once, and the ten largest hold about 0.39%. It was into CD45RA+ naive and CD45RA-negative memory subsets that the CD4+ cells were split. Sequencing used naive CD4+ T cells from PBMCs. Specified subset: CD45RA+ positively selected. The source is a young man in good health. Some clones in this sample may be carry-over from other donors' samples.

The CDR3 here is CASSEGWGHGYGYTF. CDR3 bases: TGTGCCAGCAGTGAAGGGTGGGGGCATGGCTATGGCTACACCTTC. The V and J genes are TRBV6-1 and TRBJ1-2; perhaps TRBD1 as D (6 bases). Germline CDR1 MNHNS, CDR2 SASEGT. V dropped 1 base and J dropped 4 bases, with 13 bases sitting between them. CDR3 size: 15 residues.